This entry concerns a single T cell receptor (beta chain). The data derive from a study of blood T cell repertoires in COVID-19. Sequenced by immunoSEQ multiplex PCR; TCRdb stores in-frame clones only, minus some. The sample lists approximately 190,000 clones, about 82% occurring once. The TCR comes from a woman in her 30s with acute or convalescent COVID-19. Sequencing was done on a sample of peripheral blood.

The CDR3 is CASSLALGQKTKNIQYF. The CDR3 coding sequence is TGCGCCAGCAGCTTGGCCCTCGGACAGAAAACCAAAAACATTCAGTACTTC. The rearrangement links TRBV5-1 to TRBJ2-4; TRBD1 is a possible D gene (6 bases). Trimming took 0 bases from V and 2 from J, leaving 15 bases between them. The CDR3 totals 17 residues. The germline gives CDR1 SGHRS, CDR2 YFSETQ.